The TCR beta chain described here comes from a study of T-cell memory formation after mild COVID-19. Findings and caveats of the study: CD4/CD8 balance characterized clones contracting day 15 to 85, and CD4+ skew characterized later expanders. Mainly in CM and EM were contracting CD4+ clones; CD8+ were in EMRA. Memory from before infection featured some responding clones, which suggests cross-reactive memory joined.

Trimming removed 3 bases from V and 2 bases from J, with 19 bases in between. The CDR3 runs 17 residues. As to this clonotype: Its antigen is currently unknown.

Amplification by 5'RACE using constant-segment primers produced TCR alpha and TCR beta cDNA libraries that carried sample barcodes and UMIs. TCRdb redid the calling of the 5' RACE reads with MiXCR, one entry per CDR3 protein. This table holds 250,000 to 350,000 distinct CDR3 sequences, approximately 15% found once. Source material: PBMCs or a T cell subset sorted from them (not recorded which). The chain recombines TRBV12-3 or TRBV12-4 with TRBJ1-2; possibly TRBD1 for D (5 bases). This clonotype was obtained from a man between 18 and 29 years old who had mild COVID-19 (a few samples of this study predate the infection). Cell type and time point are not known. The CDR3: CASSLGGAGYGNYGYTF. The CDR3 nucleotides read TGTGCCAGCAGTTTGGGTGGGGCGGGTTACGGAAACTATGGCTACACCTTC.